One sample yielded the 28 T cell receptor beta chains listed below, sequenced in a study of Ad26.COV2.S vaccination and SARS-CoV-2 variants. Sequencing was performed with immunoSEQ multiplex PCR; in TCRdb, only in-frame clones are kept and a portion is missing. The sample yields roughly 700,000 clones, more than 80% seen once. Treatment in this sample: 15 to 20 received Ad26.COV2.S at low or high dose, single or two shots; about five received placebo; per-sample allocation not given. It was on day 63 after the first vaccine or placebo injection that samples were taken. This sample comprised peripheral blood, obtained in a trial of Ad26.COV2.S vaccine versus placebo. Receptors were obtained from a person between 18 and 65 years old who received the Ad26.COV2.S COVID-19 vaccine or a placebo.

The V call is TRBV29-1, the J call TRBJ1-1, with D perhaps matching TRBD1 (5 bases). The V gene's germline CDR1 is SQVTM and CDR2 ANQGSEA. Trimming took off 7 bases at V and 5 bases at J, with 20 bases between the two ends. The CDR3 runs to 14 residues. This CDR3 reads CSAARDPGVTEAFF. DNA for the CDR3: TGCAGCGCCGCCCGGGACCCGGGGGTGACTGAAGCTTTCTTT. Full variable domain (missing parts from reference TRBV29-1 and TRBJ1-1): SAVISQKPSRDICQRGTSLTIQCQVDSQVTMMFWYRQQPGQSLTLIATANQGSEATYESGFVIDKFPISRPNLTFSTLTVSNMSPEDSSIYLCSAARDPGVTEAFFGQGTRLTVV.

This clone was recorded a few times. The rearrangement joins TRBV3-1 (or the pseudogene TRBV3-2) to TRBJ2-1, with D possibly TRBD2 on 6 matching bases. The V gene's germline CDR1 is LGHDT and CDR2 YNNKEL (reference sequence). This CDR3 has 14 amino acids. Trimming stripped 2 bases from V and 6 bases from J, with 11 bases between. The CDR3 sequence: CASSQRRAGNEQFF. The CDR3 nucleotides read TGTGCCAGCAGCCAACGAAGAGCGGGCAATGAGCAGTTCTTC.

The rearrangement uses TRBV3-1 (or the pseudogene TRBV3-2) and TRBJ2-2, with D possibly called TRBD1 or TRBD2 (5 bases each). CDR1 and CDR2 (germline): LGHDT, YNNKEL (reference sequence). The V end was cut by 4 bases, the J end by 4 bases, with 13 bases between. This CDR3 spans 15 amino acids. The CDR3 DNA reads TGTGCCAGCAGCCTCCGGGACCAACCCACCGGGGAGCTGTTTTTT. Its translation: CASSLRDQPTGELFF.

CDR3 loop: CASSRLLTDTQYF. The CDR3 DNA is TGCGCCAGCAGTAGACTTCTAACAGATACGCAGTATTTT. V gene TRBV10-2 combines with J gene TRBJ2-3; D unresolved. CDR3 length: 13 residues. CDR1 WSHSY and CDR2 SAAADI come from the germline V gene. The V gene lost 5 bases and the J gene lost 3 bases, with 9 bases spanning the gap.

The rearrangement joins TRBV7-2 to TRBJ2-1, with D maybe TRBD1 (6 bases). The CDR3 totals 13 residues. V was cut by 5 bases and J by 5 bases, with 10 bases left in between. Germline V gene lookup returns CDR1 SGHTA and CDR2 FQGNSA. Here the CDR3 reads CASSPRDNNEQFF. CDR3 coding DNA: TGTGCCAGCAGCCCCCGGGACAACAATGAGCAGTTCTTC.

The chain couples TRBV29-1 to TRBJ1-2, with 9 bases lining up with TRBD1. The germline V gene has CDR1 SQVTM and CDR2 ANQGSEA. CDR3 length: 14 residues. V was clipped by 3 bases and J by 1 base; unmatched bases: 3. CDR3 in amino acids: CSVEEGQGNYGYTF. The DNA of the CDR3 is TGCAGCGTTGAGGAGGGACAGGGTAACTATGGCTACACCTTC.

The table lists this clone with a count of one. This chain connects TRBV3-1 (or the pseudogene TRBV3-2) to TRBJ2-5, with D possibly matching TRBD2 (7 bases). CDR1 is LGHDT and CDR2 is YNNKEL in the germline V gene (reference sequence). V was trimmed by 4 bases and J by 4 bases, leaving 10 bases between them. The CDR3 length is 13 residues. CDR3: CASSRGGAETQYF. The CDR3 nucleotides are TGTGCCAGCAGCCGTGGGGGGGCAGAGACCCAGTACTTC.

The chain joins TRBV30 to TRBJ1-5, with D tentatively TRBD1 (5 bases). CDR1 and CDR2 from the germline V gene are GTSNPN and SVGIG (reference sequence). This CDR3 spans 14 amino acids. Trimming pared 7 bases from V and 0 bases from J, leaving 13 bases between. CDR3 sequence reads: CAFGTVNSNQPQHF. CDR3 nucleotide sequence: TGTGCCTTCGGGACTGTGAATAGCAATCAGCCCCAGCATTTT.

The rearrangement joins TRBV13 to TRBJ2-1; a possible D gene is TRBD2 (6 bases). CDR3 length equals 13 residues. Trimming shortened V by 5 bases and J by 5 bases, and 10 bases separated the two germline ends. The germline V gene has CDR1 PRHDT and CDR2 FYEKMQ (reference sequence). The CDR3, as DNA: TGTGCCAGCAGCAACTCGGGGGACAATGAGCAGTTCTTC. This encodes CASSNSGDNEQFF.

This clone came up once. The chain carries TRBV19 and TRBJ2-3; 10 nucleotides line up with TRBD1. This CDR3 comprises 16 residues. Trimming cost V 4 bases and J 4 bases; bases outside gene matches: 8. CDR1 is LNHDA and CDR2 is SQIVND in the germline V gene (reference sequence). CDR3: CASSTPGQGSADTQYF. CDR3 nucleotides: TGTGCCAGTAGTACCCCGGGACAGGGGTCTGCAGATACGCAGTATTTT. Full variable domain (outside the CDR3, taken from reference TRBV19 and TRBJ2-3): DGGITQSPKYLFRKEGQNVTLSCEQNLNHDAMYWYRQDPGQGLRLIYYSQIVNDFQKGDIAEGYSVSREKKESFPLTVTSAQKNPTAFYLCASSTPGQGSADTQYFGPGTRLTVL.

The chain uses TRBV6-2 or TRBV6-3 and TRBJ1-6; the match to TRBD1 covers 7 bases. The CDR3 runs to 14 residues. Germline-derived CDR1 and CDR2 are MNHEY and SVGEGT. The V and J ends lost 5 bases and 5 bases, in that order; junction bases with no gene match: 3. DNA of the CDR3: TGTGCCAGCAGTCGGGACAGCAATAATTCACCCCTCCACTTT. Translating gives CASSRDSNNSPLHF.

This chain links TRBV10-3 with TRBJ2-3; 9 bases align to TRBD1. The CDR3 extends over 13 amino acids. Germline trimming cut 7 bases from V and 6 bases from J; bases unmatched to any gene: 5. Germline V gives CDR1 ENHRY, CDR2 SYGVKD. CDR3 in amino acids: CAINEQGADTQYF. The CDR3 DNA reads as TGTGCCATCAACGAACAGGGGGCGGATACGCAGTATTTT.

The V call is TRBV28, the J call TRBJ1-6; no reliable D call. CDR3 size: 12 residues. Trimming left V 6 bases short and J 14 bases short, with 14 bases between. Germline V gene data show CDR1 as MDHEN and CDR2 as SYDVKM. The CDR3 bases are TGTGCCAGCAGCCTGGACCGATCCACCCTCCACTTT. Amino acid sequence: CASSLDRSTLHF.

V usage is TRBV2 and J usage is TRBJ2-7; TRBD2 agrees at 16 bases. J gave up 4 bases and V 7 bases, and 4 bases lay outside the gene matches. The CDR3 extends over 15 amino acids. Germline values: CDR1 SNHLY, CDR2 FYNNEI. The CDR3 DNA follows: TGTGCCAGCAAGCCGGGACTAGCGGGAGGGTACGAGCAGTACTTC. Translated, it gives CASKPGLAGGYEQYF.

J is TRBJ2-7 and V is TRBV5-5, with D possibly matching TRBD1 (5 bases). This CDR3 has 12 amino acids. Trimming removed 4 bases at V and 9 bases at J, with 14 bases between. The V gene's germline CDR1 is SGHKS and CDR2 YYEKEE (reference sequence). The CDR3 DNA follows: TGTGCCAGCAGCGGAGTGCAGGGTGGGCAGTACTTC. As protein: CASSGVQGGQYF.

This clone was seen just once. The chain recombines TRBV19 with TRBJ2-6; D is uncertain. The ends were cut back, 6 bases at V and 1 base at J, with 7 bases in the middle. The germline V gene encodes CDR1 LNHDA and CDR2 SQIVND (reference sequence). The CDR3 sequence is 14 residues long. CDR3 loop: CASRQVSGANVLTF. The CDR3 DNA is TGTGCCAGTAGGCAGGTGTCTGGGGCCAACGTCCTGACTTTC.

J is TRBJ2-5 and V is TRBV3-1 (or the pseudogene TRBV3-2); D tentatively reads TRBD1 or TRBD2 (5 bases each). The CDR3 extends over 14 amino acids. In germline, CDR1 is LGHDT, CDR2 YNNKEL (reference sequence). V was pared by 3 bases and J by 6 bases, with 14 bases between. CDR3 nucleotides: TGTGCCAGCAGCCAGGGGCTAGCTACGCAGACCCAGTACTTC. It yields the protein CASSQGLATQTQYF.

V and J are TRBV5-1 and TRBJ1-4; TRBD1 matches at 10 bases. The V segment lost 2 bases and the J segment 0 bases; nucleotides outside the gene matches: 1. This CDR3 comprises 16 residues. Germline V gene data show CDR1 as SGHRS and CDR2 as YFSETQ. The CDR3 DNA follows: TGCGCCAGCAGCTTCGGACAGGGGGCAACTAATGAAAAACTGTTTTTT. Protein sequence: CASSFGQGATNEKLFF.

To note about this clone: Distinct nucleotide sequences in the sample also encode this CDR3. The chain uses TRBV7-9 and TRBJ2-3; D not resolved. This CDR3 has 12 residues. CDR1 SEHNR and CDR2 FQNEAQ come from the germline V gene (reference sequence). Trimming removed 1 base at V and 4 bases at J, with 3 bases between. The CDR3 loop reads CASSLVADTQYF. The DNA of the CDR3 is TGTGCCAGCAGCTTAGTGGCAGATACGCAGTATTTT.

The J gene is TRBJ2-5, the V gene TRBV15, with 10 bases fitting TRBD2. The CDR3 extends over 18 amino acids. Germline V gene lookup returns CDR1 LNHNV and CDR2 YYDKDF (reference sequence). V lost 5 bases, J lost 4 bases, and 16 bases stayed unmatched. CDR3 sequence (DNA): TGTGCCACCAGCCTCCCCCGGGGGCTAGCGGGGGCGGGAGAGACCCAGTACTTC. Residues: CATSLPRGLAGAGETQYF.

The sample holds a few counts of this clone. This CDR3 is CASSLSVVVAGYTF. The CDR3, as DNA: TGTGCCAGTAGTCTCTCGGTAGTGGTAGCCGGCTACACCTTC. This rearrangement joins TRBV19 to TRBJ1-2, with D unclear. This CDR3 region has 14 residues. Looked up from germline, CDR1 is LNHDA and CDR2 is SQIVND (reference sequence). The V end lost 5 bases, the J end lost 8 bases, and 18 bases lay between the germline ends.

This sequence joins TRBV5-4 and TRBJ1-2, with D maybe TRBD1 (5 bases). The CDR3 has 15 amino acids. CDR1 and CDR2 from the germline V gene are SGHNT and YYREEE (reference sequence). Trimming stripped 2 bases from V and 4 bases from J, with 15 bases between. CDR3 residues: CASSFERGVRYGYTF. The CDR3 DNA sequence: TGTGCCAGCAGCTTCGAGAGAGGGGTACGCTATGGCTACACCTTC.

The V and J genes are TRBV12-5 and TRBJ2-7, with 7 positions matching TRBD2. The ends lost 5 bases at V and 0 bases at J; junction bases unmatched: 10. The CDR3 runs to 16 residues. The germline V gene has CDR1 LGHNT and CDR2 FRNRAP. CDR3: CASGALGAGDSYEQYF. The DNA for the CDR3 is TGTGCTAGTGGTGCCCTAGGGGCGGGGGACTCCTACGAGCAGTACTTC.

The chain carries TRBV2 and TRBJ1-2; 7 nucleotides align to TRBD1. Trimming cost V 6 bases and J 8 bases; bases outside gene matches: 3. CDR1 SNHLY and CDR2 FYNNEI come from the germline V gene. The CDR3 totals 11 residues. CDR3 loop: CASRTGPGYTF. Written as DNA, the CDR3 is TGTGCCAGCAGGACAGGGCCCGGCTACACCTTC.

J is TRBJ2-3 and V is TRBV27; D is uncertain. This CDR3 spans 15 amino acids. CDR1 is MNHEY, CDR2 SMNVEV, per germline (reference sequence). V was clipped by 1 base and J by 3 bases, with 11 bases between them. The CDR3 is CASSLWSPITDTQYF. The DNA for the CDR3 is TGTGCCAGCAGTTTATGGTCCCCTATTACAGATACGCAGTATTTT.

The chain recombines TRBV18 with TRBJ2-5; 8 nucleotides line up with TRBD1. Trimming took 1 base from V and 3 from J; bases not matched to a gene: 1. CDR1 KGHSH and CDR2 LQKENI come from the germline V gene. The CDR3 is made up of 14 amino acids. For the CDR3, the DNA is TGTGCCAGCTCACCACTGGACAGGGAAGAGACCCAGTACTTC. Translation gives CASSPLDREETQYF.

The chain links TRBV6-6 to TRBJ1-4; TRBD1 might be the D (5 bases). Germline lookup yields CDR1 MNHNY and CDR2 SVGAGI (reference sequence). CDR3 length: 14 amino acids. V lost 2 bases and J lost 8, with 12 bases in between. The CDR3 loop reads CASSYGGSQEKLFF. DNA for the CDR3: TGTGCCAGCAGTTACGGGGGGTCGCAAGAAAAACTGTTTTTT.

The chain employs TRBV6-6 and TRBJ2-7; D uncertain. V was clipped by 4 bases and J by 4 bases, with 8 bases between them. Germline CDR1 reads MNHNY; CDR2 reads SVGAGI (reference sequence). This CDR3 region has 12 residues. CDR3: CASSSPLYEQYF. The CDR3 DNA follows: TGTGCCAGCAGTTCACCACTTTACGAGCAGTACTTC.